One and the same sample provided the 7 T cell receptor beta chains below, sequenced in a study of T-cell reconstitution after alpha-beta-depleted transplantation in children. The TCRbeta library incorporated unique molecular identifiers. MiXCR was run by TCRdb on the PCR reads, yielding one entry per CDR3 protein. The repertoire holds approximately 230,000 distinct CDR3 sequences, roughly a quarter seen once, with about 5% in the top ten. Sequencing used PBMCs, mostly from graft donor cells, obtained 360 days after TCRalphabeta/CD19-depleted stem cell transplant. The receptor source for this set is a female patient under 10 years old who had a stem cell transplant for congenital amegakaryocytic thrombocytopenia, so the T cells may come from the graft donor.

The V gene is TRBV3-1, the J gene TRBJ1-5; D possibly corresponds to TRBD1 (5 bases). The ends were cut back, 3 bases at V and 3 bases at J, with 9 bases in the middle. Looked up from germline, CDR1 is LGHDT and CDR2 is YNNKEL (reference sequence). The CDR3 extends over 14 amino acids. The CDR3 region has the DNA TGTGCCAGCAGCCAGCAGGGTCCCAATCAGCCCCAGCATTTT. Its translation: CASSQQGPNQPQHF.

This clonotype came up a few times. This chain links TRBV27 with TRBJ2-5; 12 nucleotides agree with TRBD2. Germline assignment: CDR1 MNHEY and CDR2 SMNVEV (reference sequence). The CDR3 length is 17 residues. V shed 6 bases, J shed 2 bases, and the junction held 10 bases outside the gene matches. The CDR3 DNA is TGTGCCAGCAGCTCCCTGACTAGCGGGGGAATACAAGAGACCCAGTACTTC. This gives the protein CASSSLTSGGIQETQYF.

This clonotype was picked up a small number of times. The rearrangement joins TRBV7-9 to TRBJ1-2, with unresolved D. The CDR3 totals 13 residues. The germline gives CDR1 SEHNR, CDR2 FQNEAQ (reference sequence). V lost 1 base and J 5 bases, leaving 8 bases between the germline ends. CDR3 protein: CASSLVPEYGYTF. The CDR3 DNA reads TGTGCCAGCAGCTTAGTGCCAGAATATGGCTACACCTTC.

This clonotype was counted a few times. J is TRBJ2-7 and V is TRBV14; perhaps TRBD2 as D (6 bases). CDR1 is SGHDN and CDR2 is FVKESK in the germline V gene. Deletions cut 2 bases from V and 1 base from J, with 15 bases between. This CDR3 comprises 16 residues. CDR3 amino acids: CASSQRLVGGSYEQYF. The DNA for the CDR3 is TGTGCCAGCAGCCAACGACTAGTAGGTGGTTCCTACGAGCAGTACTTC.

The CDR3 DNA reads TGTGCCAGCACCCTCGGAGACACGGGGAACACTGAAGCTTTCTTT. This translates into CASTLGDTGNTEAFF. The chain combines TRBV7-9 with TRBJ1-1; D is unclear. The CDR3 runs 15 residues. V was cut by 7 bases and J by 1 base, with 16 bases left in between. Per the germline V gene, CDR1 is SEHNR and CDR2 is FQNEAQ (reference sequence).

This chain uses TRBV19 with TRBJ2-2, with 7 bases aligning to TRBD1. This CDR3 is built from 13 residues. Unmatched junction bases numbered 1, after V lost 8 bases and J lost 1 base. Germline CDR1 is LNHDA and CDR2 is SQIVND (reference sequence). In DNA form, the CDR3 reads TGTGCCAGTCGACAGGGGAACACCGGGGAGCTGTTTTTT. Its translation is CASRQGNTGELFF. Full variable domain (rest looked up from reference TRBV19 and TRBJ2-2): DGGITQSPKYLFRKEGQNVTLSCEQNLNHDAMYWYRQDPGQGLRLIYYSQIVNDFQKGDIAEGYSVSREKKESFPLTVTSAQKNPTAFYLCASRQGNTGELFFGEGSRLTVL.

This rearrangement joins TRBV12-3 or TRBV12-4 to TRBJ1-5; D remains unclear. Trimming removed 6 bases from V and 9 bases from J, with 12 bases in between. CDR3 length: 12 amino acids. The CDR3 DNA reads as TGTGCCAGCAGCCCCGGACTGGGGCCCCAGCATTTT. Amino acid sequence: CASSPGLGPQHF.